This is a list of T cell receptor beta chains from one sample in a study of identifying expanded T cells in peripheral blood. Sequencing was performed with immunoSEQ multiplex PCR; in TCRdb, only in-frame clones are kept and a portion is missing. The data hold tens of thousands of clones, with about 91% observed a single time. Sequenced: blood. Receptor source: a person between 18 and 75 years old in good health. CDR3s include the opening cysteine and the closing phenylalanine or tryptophan.

TRBV7-2	TRBJ2-3	CASSPREFTDTQYF
TRBV4-3	TRBJ2-1	CASSQGTSAVEGGEQFF
TRBV6-5	TRBJ1-2	CASGPGDYSGYTF
TRBV19	TRBJ1-4	CASSIGGEKLFF
TRBV29-1	TRBJ1-1	CSVVALEAFF
TRBV27	TRBJ1-6	CASSSWQVSPLHF
TRBV9	TRBJ2-5	CASSQTGGETQYF
TRBV9	TRBJ2-1	CASSVGGGALPQFF
TRBV9	TRBJ2-3	CASSVGALGGPTDTQYF
TRBV18	TRBJ2-1	CASSPGLGEDEQFF
TRBV19	TRBJ2-1	CASSIGAGYNEQFF
TRBV7-7	TRBJ2-1	CASSPRGGNEQFF
TRBV7-8	TRBJ2-2	CASSSTGNTGELFF
TRBV4-3	TRBJ2-2	CASSQEWSGRNTGELFF
TRBV29-1	TRBJ2-7	CSAQRDLSAYEQYF
TRBV29-1	TRBJ1-1	CSAVINGQMNTEAFF
TRBV6-1	TRBJ1-1	CASSVGENTEAFF
TRBV28	TRBJ2-7	CASLDHSYEQYF
TRBV10-2	TRBJ2-3	CASLGLSADTQYF
TRBV9	TRBJ2-1	CASSVAPSGGARNEQFF
TRBV7-8	TRBJ1-3	CASSLRGRGTGNTIYF
TRBV10-3	TRBJ1-5	CAISDKQGIQPQHF
TRBV29-1	TRBJ1-1	CSVGDKAPLVNTEAFF
TRBV19	TRBJ2-2	CASSSTNTGELFF
TRBV5-1	TRBJ2-5	CASSLELPDKYQETQYF
TRBV2	TRBJ2-1	CASKEGMANEQFF
TRBV7-3	TRBJ2-7	CASSLFSAGGPNDHNPYEQYF
TRBV9	TRBJ2-1	CASSPKPSGSGNEQFF
TRBV11-2	TRBJ1-6	CASSSPRDYNSPLHF
TRBV28	TRBJ2-7	CASSVTGSPYEQYF
TRBV9	TRBJ2-1	CASSVGTSGGNEQFF
TRBV7-9	TRBJ1-2	CASSPPAGSGYTF
TRBV28	TRBJ2-5	CASSGTGYQETQYF
TRBV19	TRBJ2-5	CASSIDRGREETQYF
TRBV2	TRBJ2-7	CASSVGGGIKYEQYF